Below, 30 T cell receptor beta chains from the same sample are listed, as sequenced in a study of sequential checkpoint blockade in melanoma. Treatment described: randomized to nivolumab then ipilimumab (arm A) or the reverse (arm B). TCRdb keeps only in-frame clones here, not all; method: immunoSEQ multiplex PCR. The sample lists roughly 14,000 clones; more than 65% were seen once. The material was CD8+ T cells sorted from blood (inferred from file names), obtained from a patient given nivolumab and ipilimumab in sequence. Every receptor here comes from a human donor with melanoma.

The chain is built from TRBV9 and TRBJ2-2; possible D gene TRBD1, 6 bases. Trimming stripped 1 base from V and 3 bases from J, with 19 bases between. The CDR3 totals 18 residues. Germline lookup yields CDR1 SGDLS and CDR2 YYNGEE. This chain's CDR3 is CASSVRDTELIDTGELFF. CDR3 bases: TGTGCCAGCAGCGTACGGGACACCGAATTGATAGACACCGGGGAGCTGTTTTTT.

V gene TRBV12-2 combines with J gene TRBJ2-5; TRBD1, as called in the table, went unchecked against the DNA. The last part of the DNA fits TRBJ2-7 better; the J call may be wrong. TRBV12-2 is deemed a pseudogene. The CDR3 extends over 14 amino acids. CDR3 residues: CASRTGDRLYEQYF. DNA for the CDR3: TGTGCAAGTCGGACAGGGGACCGACTCTACGAGCAGTACTTC.

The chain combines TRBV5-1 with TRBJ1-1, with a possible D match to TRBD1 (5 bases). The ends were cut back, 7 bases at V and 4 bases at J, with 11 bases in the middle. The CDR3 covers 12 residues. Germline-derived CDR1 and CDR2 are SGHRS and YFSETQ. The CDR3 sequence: CASGGGGTEAFF. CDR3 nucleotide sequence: TGCGCCAGCGGTGGGGGGGGCACTGAAGCTTTCTTT.

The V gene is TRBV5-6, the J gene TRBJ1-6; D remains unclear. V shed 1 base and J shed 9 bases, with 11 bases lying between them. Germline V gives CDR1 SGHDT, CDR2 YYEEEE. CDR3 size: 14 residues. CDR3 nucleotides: TGTGCCAGCAGCTTGTCGGGAAACGGTTCACCCCTCCACTTT. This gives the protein CASSLSGNGSPLHF.

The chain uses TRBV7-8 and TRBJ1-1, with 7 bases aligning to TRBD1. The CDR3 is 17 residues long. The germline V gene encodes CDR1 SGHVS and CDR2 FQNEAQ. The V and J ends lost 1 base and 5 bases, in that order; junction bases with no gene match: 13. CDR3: CASSLDRWTGGDTEAFF. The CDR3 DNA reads TGTGCCAGCAGCTTAGATCGGTGGACAGGTGGAGATACTGAAGCTTTCTTT.

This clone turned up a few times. CDR3 DNA: TGCAGCGTTGAGGACAGCTCGATAAGGTCTGGCTACACCTTC. This codes for CSVEDSSIRSGYTF. The chain has TRBV29-1 and TRBJ1-2, with D perhaps TRBD1 (6 bases). The germline V and J ends were trimmed by 3 bases and 7 bases, with 18 bases remaining between them. The V gene's germline CDR1 is SQVTM and CDR2 ANQGSEA. CDR3 length equals 14 residues.

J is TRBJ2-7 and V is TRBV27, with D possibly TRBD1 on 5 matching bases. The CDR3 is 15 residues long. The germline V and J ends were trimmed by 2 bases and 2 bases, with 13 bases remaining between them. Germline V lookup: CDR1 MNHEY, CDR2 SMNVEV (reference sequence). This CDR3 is CASSLMGPGPYEQYF. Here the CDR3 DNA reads TGTGCCAGCAGTTTAATGGGGCCAGGGCCCTACGAGCAGTACTTC.

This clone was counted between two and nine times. The CDR3 DNA reads as TGTGCCAGCAGTTTATCACGTACAGCCTCCTACGAGCAGTACTTC. Protein sequence: CASSLSRTASYEQYF. The chain couples TRBV27 to TRBJ2-7, with no clear D. The CDR3 contains 15 residues. CDR1 is MNHEY and CDR2 is SMNVEV in the germline V gene (reference sequence). V was shortened by 0 bases and J by 0 bases, with 9 bases between the two germline ends.

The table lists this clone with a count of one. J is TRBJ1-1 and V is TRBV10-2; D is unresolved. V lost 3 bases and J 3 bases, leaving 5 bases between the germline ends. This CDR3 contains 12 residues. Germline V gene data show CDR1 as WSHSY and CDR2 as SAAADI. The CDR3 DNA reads TGCGCCAGCAGTGACGGGGACACTGAAGCTTTCTTT. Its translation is CASSDGDTEAFF.

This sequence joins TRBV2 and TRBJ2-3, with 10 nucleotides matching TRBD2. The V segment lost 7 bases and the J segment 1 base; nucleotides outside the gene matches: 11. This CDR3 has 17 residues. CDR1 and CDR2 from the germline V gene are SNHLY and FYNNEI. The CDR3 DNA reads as TGTGCCAGCAATGGCCTAGCGGGGGTGCCTGGCACAGATACGCAGTATTTT. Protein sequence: CASNGLAGVPGTDTQYF.

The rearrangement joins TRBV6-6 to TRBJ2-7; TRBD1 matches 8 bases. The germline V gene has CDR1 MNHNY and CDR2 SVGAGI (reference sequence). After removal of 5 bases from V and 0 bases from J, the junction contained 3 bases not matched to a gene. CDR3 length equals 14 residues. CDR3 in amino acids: CASSPGTGSYEQYF. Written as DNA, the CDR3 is TGTGCCAGCAGTCCCGGGACAGGCTCCTACGAGCAGTACTTC.

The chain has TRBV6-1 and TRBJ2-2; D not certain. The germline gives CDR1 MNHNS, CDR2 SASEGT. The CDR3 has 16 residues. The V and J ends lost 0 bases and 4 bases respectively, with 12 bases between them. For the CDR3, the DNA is TGTGCCAGCAGTGAAGCCGACAATATGTCCACCGGGGAGCTGTTTTTT. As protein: CASSEADNMSTGELFF.

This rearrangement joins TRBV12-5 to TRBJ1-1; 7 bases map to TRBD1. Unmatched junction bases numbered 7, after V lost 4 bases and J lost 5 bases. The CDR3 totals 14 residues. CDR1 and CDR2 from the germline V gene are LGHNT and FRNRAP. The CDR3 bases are TGTGCTAGTGGTTGGACTCCGGACAGGACTGAAGCTTTCTTT. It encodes CASGWTPDRTEAFF.

The CDR3 nucleotides are TGTGCCAGCAGGGGGGCGGGAGGCGAAGGAGGGACCCAGTACTTC. Its translation: CASRGAGGEGGTQYF. The genes are TRBV27 and TRBJ2-5; 8 bases are a match to TRBD2. Germline CDR1 and CDR2: MNHEY and SMNVEV (reference sequence). V lost 6 bases to trimming and J lost 7 bases; unmatched junction nucleotides: 13. This CDR3 is built from 15 residues.

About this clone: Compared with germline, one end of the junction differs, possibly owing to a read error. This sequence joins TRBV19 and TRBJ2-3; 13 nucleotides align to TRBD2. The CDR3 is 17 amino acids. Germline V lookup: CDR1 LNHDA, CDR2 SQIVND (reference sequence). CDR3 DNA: TGTGCCAGTAGTCTAGAAGAAGGACTAGCGGGAGCCGAAACGCAGTATTTT. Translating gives CASSLEEGLAGAETQYF.

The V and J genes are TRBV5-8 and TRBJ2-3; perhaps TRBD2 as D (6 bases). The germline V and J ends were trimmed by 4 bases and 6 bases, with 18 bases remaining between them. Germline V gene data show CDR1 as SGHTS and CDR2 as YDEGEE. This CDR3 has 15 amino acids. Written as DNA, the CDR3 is TGTGCCAGCAGCCTCCCGGAACTAGCCGGGGATACGCAGTATTTT. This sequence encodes CASSLPELAGDTQYF. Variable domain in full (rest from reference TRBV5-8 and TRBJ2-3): EAGVTQSPTHLIKTRGQQATLRCSPISGHTSVYWYQQALGLGLQFLLWYDEGEERNRGNFPPRFSGRQFPNYSSELNVNALELEDSALYLCASSLPELAGDTQYFGPGTRLTVL.

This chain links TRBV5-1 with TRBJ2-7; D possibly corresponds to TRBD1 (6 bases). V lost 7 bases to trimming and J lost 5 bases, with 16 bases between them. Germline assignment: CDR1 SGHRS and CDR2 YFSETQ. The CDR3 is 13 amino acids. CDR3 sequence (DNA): TGCGCCAGCCGAGAGACAGGAAAAGACGAGCAGTACTTC. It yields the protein CASRETGKDEQYF.

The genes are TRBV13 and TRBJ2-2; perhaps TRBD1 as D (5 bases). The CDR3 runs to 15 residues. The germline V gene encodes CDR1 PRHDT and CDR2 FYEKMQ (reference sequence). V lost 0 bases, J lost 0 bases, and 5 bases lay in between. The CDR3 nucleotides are TGTGCCAGCAGCTTAGGACAGGCGAACACCGGGGAGCTGTTTTTT. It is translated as CASSLGQANTGELFF. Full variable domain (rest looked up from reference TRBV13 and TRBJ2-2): AAGVIQSPRHLIKEKRETATLKCYPIPRHDTVYWYQQGPGQDPQFLISFYEKMQSDKGSIPDRFSAQQFSDYHSELNMSSLELGDSALYFCASSLGQANTGELFFGEGSRLTVL.

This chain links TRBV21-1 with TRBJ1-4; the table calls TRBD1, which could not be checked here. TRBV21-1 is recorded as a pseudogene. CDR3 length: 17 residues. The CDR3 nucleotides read TGTGCCAGCAGCAAAGAGACAGGCTCGAAAACTAATGAAAAACTGTTTTTT. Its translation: CASSKETGSKTNEKLFF.

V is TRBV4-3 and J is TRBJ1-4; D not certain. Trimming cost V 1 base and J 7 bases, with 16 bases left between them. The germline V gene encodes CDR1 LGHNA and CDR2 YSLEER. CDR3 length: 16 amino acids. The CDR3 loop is CASSQGPGVSSEKLFF. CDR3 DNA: TGCGCCAGCAGCCAAGGTCCCGGGGTGTCGAGTGAAAAACTGTTTTTT.

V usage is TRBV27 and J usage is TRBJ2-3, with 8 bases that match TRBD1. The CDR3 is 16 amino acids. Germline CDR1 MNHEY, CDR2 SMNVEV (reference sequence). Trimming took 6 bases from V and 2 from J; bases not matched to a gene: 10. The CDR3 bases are TGTGCCAGCAGCCCGACCGGGACAGGACCCACAGATACGCAGTATTTT. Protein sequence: CASSPTGTGPTDTQYF.

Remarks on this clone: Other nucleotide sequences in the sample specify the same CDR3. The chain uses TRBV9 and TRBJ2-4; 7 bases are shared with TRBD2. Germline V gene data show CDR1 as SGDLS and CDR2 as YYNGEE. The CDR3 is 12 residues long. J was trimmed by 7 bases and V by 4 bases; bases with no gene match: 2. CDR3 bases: TGTGCCAGCAGCCCGGGAGGTAACATTCAGTACTTC. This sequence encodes CASSPGGNIQYF.

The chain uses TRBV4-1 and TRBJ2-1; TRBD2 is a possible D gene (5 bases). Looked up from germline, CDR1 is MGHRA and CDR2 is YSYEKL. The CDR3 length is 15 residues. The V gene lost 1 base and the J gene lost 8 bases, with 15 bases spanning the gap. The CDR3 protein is CASSQVFIGEYEQFF. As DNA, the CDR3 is TGCGCCAGCAGCCAAGTCTTTATCGGGGAGTATGAGCAGTTCTTC.

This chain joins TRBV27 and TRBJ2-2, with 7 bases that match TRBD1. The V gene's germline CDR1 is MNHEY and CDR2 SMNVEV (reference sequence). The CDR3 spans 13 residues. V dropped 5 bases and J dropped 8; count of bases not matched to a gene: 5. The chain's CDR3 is CASSPGGVGELFF. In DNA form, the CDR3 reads TGTGCCAGCAGTCCAGGGGGAGTTGGGGAGCTGTTTTTT.

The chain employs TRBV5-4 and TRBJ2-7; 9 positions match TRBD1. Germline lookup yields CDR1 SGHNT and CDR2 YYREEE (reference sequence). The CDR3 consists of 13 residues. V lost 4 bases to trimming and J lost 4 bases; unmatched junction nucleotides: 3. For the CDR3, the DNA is TGTGCCAGCAGCGAGGGGACAGGGTACGAGCAGTACTTC. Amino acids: CASSEGTGYEQYF.

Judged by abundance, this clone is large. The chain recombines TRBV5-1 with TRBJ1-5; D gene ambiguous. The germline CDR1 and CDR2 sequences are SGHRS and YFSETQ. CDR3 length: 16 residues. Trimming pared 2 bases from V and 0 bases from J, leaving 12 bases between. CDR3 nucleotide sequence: TGCGCCAGCAGCTTCCTACCCATGTATAGCAATCAGCCCCAGCATTTT. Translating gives CASSFLPMYSNQPQHF.

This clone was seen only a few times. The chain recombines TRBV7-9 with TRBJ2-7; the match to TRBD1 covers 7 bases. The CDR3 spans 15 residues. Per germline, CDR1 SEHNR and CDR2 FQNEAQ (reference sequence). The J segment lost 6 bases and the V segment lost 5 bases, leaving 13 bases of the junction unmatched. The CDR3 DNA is TGTGCCAGCAGCGGAAAAGGGGGCGATCGATTCGAGCAGTACTTC. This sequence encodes CASSGKGGDRFEQYF.

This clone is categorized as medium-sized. This chain's CDR3 is CASSSPIGGGATSEQYF. CDR3 sequence (DNA): TGTGCCAGCAGCTCCCCAATCGGTGGAGGGGCGACGTCCGAGCAGTACTTC. The chain recombines TRBV7-6 with TRBJ2-7; TRBD2 is a possible D gene (6 bases). In germline, CDR1 is SGHVS, CDR2 FNYEAQ. V lost 4 bases and J lost 6, with 25 bases in between. The CDR3 spans 17 residues. Using reference TRBV7-6 and TRBJ2-7 for the parts outside the CDR3, the full variable domain is GAGVSQSPRYKVTKRGQDVALRCDPISGHVSLYWYRQALGQGPEFLTYFNYEAQQDKSGLPNDRFSAERPEGSISTLTIQRTEQRDSAMYRCASSSPIGGGATSEQYFGPGTRLTVT.

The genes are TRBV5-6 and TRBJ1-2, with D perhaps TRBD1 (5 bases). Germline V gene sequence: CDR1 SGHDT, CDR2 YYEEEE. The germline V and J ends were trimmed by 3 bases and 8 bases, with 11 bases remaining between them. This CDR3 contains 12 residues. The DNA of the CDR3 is TGTGCCAGCAGCTCTCAGGGCTGGGGCTACACCTTC. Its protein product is CASSSQGWGYTF.

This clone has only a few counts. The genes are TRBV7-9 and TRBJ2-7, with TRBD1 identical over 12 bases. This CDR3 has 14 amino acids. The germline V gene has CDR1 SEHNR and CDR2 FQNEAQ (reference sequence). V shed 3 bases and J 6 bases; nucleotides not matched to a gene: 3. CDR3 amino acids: CASSLGQGAVEQYF. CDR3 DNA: TGTGCCAGCAGCTTGGGACAGGGGGCTGTCGAGCAGTACTTC.